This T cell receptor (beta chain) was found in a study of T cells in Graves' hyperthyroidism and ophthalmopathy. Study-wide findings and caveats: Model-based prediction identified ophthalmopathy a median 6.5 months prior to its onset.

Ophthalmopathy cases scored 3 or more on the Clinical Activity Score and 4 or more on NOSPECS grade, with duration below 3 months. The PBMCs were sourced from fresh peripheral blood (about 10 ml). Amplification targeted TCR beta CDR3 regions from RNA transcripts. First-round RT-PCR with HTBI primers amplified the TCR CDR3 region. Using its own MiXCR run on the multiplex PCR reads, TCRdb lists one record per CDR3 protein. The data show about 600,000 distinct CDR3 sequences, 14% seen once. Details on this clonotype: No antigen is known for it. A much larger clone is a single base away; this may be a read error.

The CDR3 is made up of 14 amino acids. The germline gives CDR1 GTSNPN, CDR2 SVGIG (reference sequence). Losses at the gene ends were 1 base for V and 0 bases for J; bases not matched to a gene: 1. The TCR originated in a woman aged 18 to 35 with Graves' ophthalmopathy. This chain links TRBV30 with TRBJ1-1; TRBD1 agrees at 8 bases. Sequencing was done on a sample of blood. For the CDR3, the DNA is TGTGCCTGGAGTGGGGGACAGGTGAACACTGAAGCTTTCTTT. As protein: CAWSGGQVNTEAFF.